The sequence of this T cell receptor beta chain was determined in a study of blood T cell repertoires in COVID-19. This table comes from immunoSEQ multiplex PCR, and its TCRdb copy is limited to in-frame clones, with some not included. The sample lists tens of thousands of clones; 82% were seen once. The sample taken for sequencing was peripheral blood. The clonotype comes from a human donor in a cohort sampled during active COVID-19.

Here the CDR3 reads CASSLGGPAGAEQYF. The CDR3 DNA sequence: TGCGCCAGCAGCTTGGGGGGGCCGGCTGGGGCCGAGCAGTACTTC. J is TRBJ2-7 and V is TRBV5-1; D possibly corresponds to TRBD1 (6 bases). The CDR3 runs 15 residues. V gave up 0 bases and J gave up 6 bases, with 16 bases separating them. Germline V CDR1 and CDR2: SGHRS, YFSETQ.